These 31 T cell receptor beta chains were all obtained from the same sample, sequenced in a study of blood T cell repertoires in COVID-19. Sequencing used immunoSEQ multiplex PCR; TCRdb keeps in-frame clones, though not all of them. The sample contains 350,000 to 450,000 clones, 85% of which appear only once. The sample taken for sequencing was peripheral blood. The source of these receptors is a woman under 30 with acute or convalescent COVID-19.

As for this clone: Other DNA sequences within the sample encode an identical CDR3. The chain uses TRBV4-1 and TRBJ2-5; D remains unclear. V lost 0 bases, J lost 5 bases, and 4 bases lay in between. The CDR3 contains 12 residues. The V gene's germline CDR1 is MGHRA and CDR2 YSYEKL. The CDR3 DNA sequence: TGCGCCAGCAGCCAAGATCGTGAGACCCAGTACTTC. Its translation is CASSQDRETQYF.

The rearrangement joins TRBV1 to TRBJ2-1; TRBD2 reflects the table's D call only, with no check against the DNA. TRBV1 represents a pseudogene. The CDR3 loop spans 15 amino acids. The CDR3, as DNA: TGCACCAGCAGCCAAGATATCCTCACTTACAATGAGCAGTTCTTC. Its protein is CTSSQDILTYNEQFF.

V and J are TRBV30 and TRBJ1-1; D perhaps matches TRBD1 (5 bases). The ends were cut back, 6 bases at V and 1 base at J, with 18 bases in the middle. The CDR3 spans 15 residues. CDR1 GTSNPN and CDR2 SVGIG come from the germline V gene (reference sequence). In nucleotides, the CDR3 is TGTGCCTGCCCAAAGGGCAGGGCTGGGAACACTGAAGCTTTCTTT. As protein: CACPKGRAGNTEAFF.

This chain joins TRBV28 and TRBJ2-1, with D unresolved. The CDR3 spans 17 residues. Germline V lookup: CDR1 MDHEN, CDR2 SYDVKM. Trimming pared 1 base from V and 5 bases from J, leaving 18 bases between. The CDR3 protein is CASSLLRRQFFNNEQFF. CDR3 in DNA: TGTGCCAGCAGTTTATTGAGGCGGCAATTCTTTAACAATGAGCAGTTCTTC.

The chain couples TRBV12-3 or TRBV12-4 to TRBJ1-1, with D uncertain. The ends were cut back, 3 bases at V and 5 bases at J, with 10 bases in the middle. The CDR3 length is 13 residues. This chain's CDR3 is CASSFDGGTEAFF. The CDR3 DNA is TGTGCCAGCAGTTTCGACGGAGGTACTGAAGCTTTCTTT.

The chain links TRBV30 to TRBJ1-2; no definite D call. The CDR3 runs to 14 residues. The V end was cut by 2 bases, the J end by 5 bases, with 15 bases between. In germline, CDR1 is GTSNPN, CDR2 SVGIG (reference sequence). CDR3 region: CAWSPTPHLYGYTF. Written as DNA, the CDR3 is TGTGCCTGGAGTCCAACCCCACACCTTTATGGCTACACCTTC.

This rearrangement joins TRBV6-1 to TRBJ1-1; maybe TRBD1 (5 bases). Trimming pared 8 bases from V and 5 bases from J, leaving 15 bases between. Per the germline V gene, CDR1 is MNHNS and CDR2 is SASEGT. The CDR3 covers 13 residues. The CDR3 spells CASAVPGGTEAFF. The DNA for the CDR3 is TGTGCCAGCGCGGTACCCGGGGGGACTGAAGCTTTCTTT.

Comments on this clone: At the DNA level, this CDR3 is encoded by other sequences in the same sample as well. This chain connects TRBV11-2 to TRBJ1-1, with TRBD1 as a possible D gene (5 bases). Germline-derived CDR1 and CDR2 are SGHAT and FQNNGV. V was clipped by 2 bases and J by 1 base, with 8 bases between them. CDR3 length: 14 amino acids. CDR3 amino acids: CASSLSGGNTEAFF. CDR3 nucleotides: TGTGCCAGCAGCTTAAGCGGGGGGAACACTGAAGCTTTCTTT.

A note on this clone: Other DNA sequences in the same sample also yield this CDR3. The CDR3 is CASSPGQGTYGYTF. In DNA, the CDR3 is TGTGCCAGCAGCCCCGGACAGGGTACTTACGGCTACACCTTC. The gene calls are TRBV7-9 and TRBJ1-2; 8 nucleotides align to TRBD1. The V segment lost 5 bases and the J segment 8 bases; nucleotides outside the gene matches: 10. CDR3 length: 14 amino acids. The germline V gene encodes CDR1 SEHNR and CDR2 FQNEAQ (reference sequence).

This clone is a singleton in its sample. The chain joins TRBV29-1 to TRBJ2-3; D unclear. V lost 4 bases to trimming and J lost 3 bases, with 2 bases between them. Germline loops: CDR1 SQVTM, CDR2 ANQGSEA. This CDR3 spans 10 amino acids. The CDR3 coding sequence is TGCAGCGTTGCTACAGATACGCAGTATTTT. This translates into CSVATDTQYF.

The rearrangement joins TRBV7-9 to TRBJ2-1, with 7 nucleotides matching TRBD2. This CDR3 is built from 15 residues. V lost 5 bases to trimming and J lost 0 bases; unmatched junction nucleotides: 4. CDR1 and CDR2 from the germline V gene are SEHNR and FQNEAQ (reference sequence). The CDR3 sequence: CASSRLADSYNEQFF. The CDR3 DNA reads TGTGCCAGCAGCCGACTAGCCGACTCCTACAATGAGCAGTTCTTC.

The V and J genes are TRBV28 and TRBJ2-7; the match to TRBD1 covers 9 bases. V was clipped by 5 bases and J by 5 bases; unmatched bases: 10. The germline gives CDR1 MDHEN, CDR2 SYDVKM. CDR3 length: 15 amino acids. As DNA, the CDR3 is TGTGCCAGCAGTGCCCGAGGACAGGGGTTGGACGAGCAGTACTTC. This encodes CASSARGQGLDEQYF.

In this sample, this clone turned up once. The chain carries TRBV19 and TRBJ1-1; no clear D. This CDR3 region has 11 residues. Germline V CDR1 and CDR2: LNHDA, SQIVND (reference sequence). The V gene lost 3 bases and the J gene lost 3 bases, with 2 bases spanning the gap. CDR3 region: CASSIDTEAFF. CDR3 nucleotide sequence: TGTGCCAGTAGTATCGACACTGAAGCTTTCTTT.

This chain connects TRBV6-5 to TRBJ2-3; perhaps TRBD2 as D (6 bases). The CDR3 is 14 residues long. V lost 7 bases and J lost 0, with 11 bases in between. Germline assignment: CDR1 MNHEY and CDR2 SVGAGI. The CDR3 DNA reads TGTGCCAGCAAACCGGGAGCGAGCACAGATACGCAGTATTTT. Amino acids: CASKPGASTDTQYF.

This chain connects TRBV27 to TRBJ2-1, with TRBD2 identical over 7 bases. Germline V gives CDR1 MNHEY, CDR2 SMNVEV (reference sequence). The V segment lost 2 bases and the J segment 7 bases; nucleotides outside the gene matches: 2. The CDR3 loop spans 13 amino acids. CDR3 DNA: TGTGCCAGCAGTTTAGGGGGGGGGAATGAGCAGTTCTTC. Translation: CASSLGGGNEQFF.

V and J are TRBV11-2 and TRBJ2-7; TRBD2 might be the D (6 bases). Trimming left V 5 bases short and J 7 bases short, with 18 bases between. In germline, CDR1 is SGHAT, CDR2 FQNNGV. The CDR3 is made up of 14 amino acids. CDR3 sequence reads: CASSLWTMLWEQYF. The DNA of the CDR3 is TGTGCCAGCAGCCTTTGGACTATGCTTTGGGAGCAGTACTTC. The full variable domain, in which reference TRBV11-2 and TRBJ2-7 provide the parts outside the CDR3, is EAGVAQSPRYKIIEKRQSVAFWCNPISGHATLYWYQQILGQGPKLLIQFQNNGVVDDSQLPKDRFSAERLKGVDSTLKIQPAKLEDSAVYLCASSLWTMLWEQYFGPGTRLTVT.

The V and J genes are TRBV5-4 and TRBJ2-2; possibly TRBD2 for D (6 bases). V shed 6 bases and J shed 7 bases, with 13 bases lying between them. CDR1 is SGHNT and CDR2 is YYREEE in the germline V gene (reference sequence). The CDR3 runs 13 residues. The chain's CDR3 is CASIGEAGGELFF. CDR3 DNA sequence: TGTGCCAGCATTGGGGAGGCGGGCGGGGAGCTGTTTTTT.

The chain uses TRBV5-5 and TRBJ1-2, with D possibly TRBD1 on 5 matching bases. The V gene lost 2 bases and the J gene lost 5 bases, with 13 bases spanning the gap. CDR1 and CDR2 from the germline V gene are SGHKS and YYEKEE (reference sequence). The CDR3 sequence is 14 residues long. Here the CDR3 reads CASSLAGQRYGYTF. The DNA for the CDR3 is TGTGCCAGCAGCTTAGCCGGACAACGGTATGGCTACACCTTC.

The chain couples TRBV24-1 to TRBJ2-1; 9 bases fit TRBD2. The CDR3 has 16 amino acids. The J segment lost 8 bases and the V segment lost 1 base, leaving 8 bases of the junction unmatched. CDR1 is KGHDR, CDR2 SFDVKD, per germline. CDR3 in amino acids: CATSDFVSGSRDEQFF. The CDR3 bases are TGTGCCACCAGTGATTTTGTTAGCGGGAGTAGGGATGAGCAGTTCTTC.

This chain links TRBV6-5 with TRBJ1-4; D might be TRBD1 (6 bases). Germline V gene data show CDR1 as MNHEY and CDR2 as SVGAGI. The CDR3 is 14 amino acids. Trimming stripped 6 bases from V and 0 bases from J, with 8 bases between. CDR3 sequence (DNA): TGTGCCAGCAGCACAGGGTCAACTAATGAAAAACTGTTTTTT. This sequence encodes CASSTGSTNEKLFF.

The chain has TRBV2 and TRBJ2-7, with D unclear. This CDR3 is 15 amino acids long. V gave up 1 base and J gave up 2 bases, with 12 bases separating them. Germline lookup yields CDR1 SNHLY and CDR2 FYNNEI. CDR3 in DNA: TGTGCCAGCAGTGAAGGGCAGGTACCGACCTACGAGCAGTACTTC. This codes for CASSEGQVPTYEQYF.

The chain couples TRBV28 to TRBJ1-1; D might be TRBD1 (5 bases). Germline V gene sequence: CDR1 MDHEN, CDR2 SYDVKM. Trimming took 4 bases from V and 0 from J, leaving 9 bases between them. The CDR3 runs to 14 residues. DNA of the CDR3: TGTGCCAGCAGTTCAGACAGTCTGAACACTGAAGCTTTCTTT. This codes for CASSSDSLNTEAFF.

The V and J genes are TRBV7-3 and TRBJ2-2; D not certain. The CDR3 runs 15 residues. The V gene lost 2 bases and the J gene lost 1 base, with 8 bases spanning the gap. CDR1 is SGHTA, CDR2 FQGTGA, per germline. The CDR3 spells CASSLDTWNTGELFF. The CDR3 DNA sequence: TGTGCCAGCAGCTTAGACACTTGGAACACCGGGGAGCTGTTTTTT.

The chain recombines TRBV11-2 with TRBJ2-5; TRBD2 aligns across 15 bases. CDR1 SGHAT and CDR2 FQNNGV come from the germline V gene. This CDR3 region has 17 residues. Germline trimming cut 5 bases from V and 4 bases from J; bases unmatched to any gene: 8. The CDR3 coding sequence is TGTGCCAGCAGCCGGACTAGCGGGGGGGCCGCTGGAGAGACCCAGTACTTC. Its protein product is CASSRTSGGAAGETQYF.

The rearrangement uses TRBV18 and TRBJ1-1, with a tentative D call TRBD1 (6 bases). CDR3 length: 13 residues. Germline lookup yields CDR1 KGHSH and CDR2 LQKENI. Trimming pared 6 bases from V and 3 bases from J, leaving 11 bases between. DNA of the CDR3: TGTGCCAGCTCCGCCGCAGGGGACACTGAAGCTTTCTTT. This encodes CASSAAGDTEAFF.

The chain joins TRBV7-8 to TRBJ1-1; TRBD1 agrees at 7 bases. Germline V gene data show CDR1 as SGHVS and CDR2 as FQNEAQ. V was clipped by 4 bases and J by 0 bases; unmatched bases: 14. CDR3 length equals 18 residues. The CDR3 region has the DNA TGTGCCAGCAGCTCGACCTCGACAGGGTTTGAGATGAACACTGAAGCTTTCTTT. It is translated as CASSSTSTGFEMNTEAFF.

The chain combines TRBV19 with TRBJ2-5, with D possibly TRBD2 on 5 matching bases. The CDR3 sequence is 13 residues long. The V gene lost 4 bases and the J gene lost 0 bases, with 6 bases spanning the gap. Per germline, CDR1 LNHDA and CDR2 SQIVND (reference sequence). In DNA form, the CDR3 reads TGTGCCAGTAGTAGGGAGTACCAAGAGACCCAGTACTTC. Translation gives CASSREYQETQYF.

The genes are TRBV7-9 and TRBJ2-1; a possible D gene is TRBD1 (6 bases). This CDR3 has 14 amino acids. V lost 5 bases and J 8 bases, leaving 16 bases between the germline ends. CDR1 and CDR2 from the germline V gene are SEHNR and FQNEAQ (reference sequence). CDR3 region: CASSPQDSGDEQFF. CDR3 sequence (DNA): TGTGCCAGCAGCCCCCAGGACAGCGGCGATGAGCAGTTCTTC. The variable domain in full, completed from reference TRBV7-9 and TRBJ2-1, reads DTGVSQNPRHKITKRGQNVTFRCDPISEHNRLYWYRQTLGQGPEFLTYFQNEAQLEKSRLLSDRFSAERPKGSFSTLEIQRTEQGDSAMYLCASSPQDSGDEQFFGPGTRLTVL.

The chain is built from TRBV9 and TRBJ1-1, with D perhaps TRBD1 (5 bases). The CDR3 has 14 residues. Germline CDR1 and CDR2: SGDLS and YYNGEE. The V and J ends lost 0 bases and 6 bases respectively, with 12 bases between them. This CDR3 is CASSVGPGTPEAFF. The CDR3, as DNA: TGTGCCAGCAGCGTAGGGCCAGGGACTCCTGAAGCTTTCTTT. Using reference TRBV9 and TRBJ1-1 for the parts outside the CDR3, the full variable domain is DSGVTQTPKHLITATGQRVTLRCSPRSGDLSVYWYQQSLDQGLQFLIQYYNGEERAKGNILERFSAQQFPDLHSELNLSSLELGDSALYFCASSVGPGTPEAFFGQGTRLTVV.

This clone is a singleton in its sample. For the CDR3, the DNA is TGTGCCAGCAGTGAAGTAACGGTTCGGGGGACCTTTAATGAAAAACTGTTTTTT. This codes for CASSEVTVRGTFNEKLFF. The chain joins TRBV6-1 to TRBJ1-4; D may be TRBD1 (5 bases). The CDR3 runs 18 residues. V was clipped by 1 base and J by 4 bases, with 19 bases between them. CDR1 is MNHNS and CDR2 is SASEGT in the germline V gene.

The J gene is TRBJ2-3, the V gene TRBV6-5; TRBD2 matches 8 bases. V trimming: 2 bases; J trimming: 3 bases; junction bases outside the gene matches: 7. The germline gives CDR1 MNHEY, CDR2 SVGAGI. This CDR3 is built from 16 residues. DNA for the CDR3: TGTGCCAGCAGTTACAAATCGCGGGGGGATACAGATACGCAGTATTTT. Encoded protein: CASSYKSRGDTDTQYF.